Listed below are T cell receptor beta chains from one sample, sequenced in a study of cytomegalovirus exposure and HLA in healthy donors. Clones were sequenced by immunoSEQ multiplex PCR, and TCRdb holds only the in-frame ones, with some missing. Of 100,000 to 150,000 clones in the sample, roughly nine tenths were seen once. The specimen sequenced was PBMCs. The receptors come from a woman aged 18-35 years in good health and CMV-seronegative. Each CDR3 is given with its conserved first and last residue. The D gene is left open where the match is weak. Part of the rows lack a size; the others show once, few, many or a class for expanded clones.

v_gene,j_gene,len,d_gene,abundance,CDR3aa,CDR3nt
TRBV5-4,TRBJ2-1,16,TRBD2,NA,CASSPRSGRADNEQFF,TGTGCCAGCAGTCCACGAAGCGGGAGGGCCGACAATGAGCAGTTCTTC
TRBV10-1,TRBJ2-7,14,TRBD1,NA,CASSIGTGGYEQYF,TGCGCCAGCAGTATTGGGACAGGGGGCTACGAGCAGTACTTC
TRBV6-1,TRBJ2-3,15,NA,NA,CASSLGGPGTDTQYF,TGTGCCAGCAGTCTCGGGGGGCCCGGCACAGATACGCAGTATTTT
TRBV18,TRBJ2-7,15,TRBD2,NA,CASSRWSGRVSEQYF,TGTGCCAGCTCACGTTGGTCGGGGAGGGTGAGCGAGCAGTACTTC
TRBV19,TRBJ1-1,12,NA,NA,CASSPRTAEAFF,TGTGCCAGTAGTCCCCGGACAGCTGAAGCTTTCTTT
TRBV6-1,TRBJ2-1,16,TRBD2,NA,CASSELGLAVGDEQFF,TGTGCCAGCAGTGAATTGGGACTAGCAGTGGGCGATGAGCAGTTCTTC
TRBV5-1,TRBJ2-7,17,TRBD2,few,CASSSSLAGDVAYEQYF,TGCGCCAGCAGTTCGAGTTTAGCGGGAGATGTCGCCTACGAGCAGTACTTC
TRBV7-3,TRBJ2-1,13,TRBD1,NA,CASSKPDRGEQFF,TGTGCCAGCAGCAAACCCGACAGGGGTGAGCAGTTCTTC
TRBV14,TRBJ2-7,16,NA,NA,CASSQAIRQGPYEQYF,TGTGCCAGCAGCCAAGCCATAAGGCAGGGGCCCTACGAGCAGTACTTC
TRBV6-4,TRBJ2-2,20,TRBD2,NA,CASSPPYDSGRAVGTGELFF,TGTGCCAGCAGTCCGCCCTACGATAGCGGGAGGGCGGTGGGGACCGGGGAGCTGTTTTTT
TRBV7-9,TRBJ2-1,19,TRBD1,NA,CASSPRWGDRGTVDNEQFF,TGTGCCAGCAGCCCGCGTTGGGGGGACAGGGGAACTGTAGACAATGAGCAGTTCTTC
TRBV19,TRBJ2-7,15,TRBD1,NA,CASSIGTGGTYEQYF,TGTGCCAGTAGTATTGGGACAGGGGGTACCTACGAGCAGTACTTC
TRBV4-1,TRBJ2-1,16,TRBD2,NA,CASSLPGLAESNEQFF,TGCGCCAGCAGTCTCCCGGGACTAGCGGAATCCAATGAGCAGTTCTTC
TRBV10-2,TRBJ2-2,14,NA,NA,CASRGLRNTGELFF,TGCGCCAGCAGAGGACTAAGGAACACCGGGGAGCTGTTTTTT
TRBV11-2,TRBJ1-5,13,NA,NA,CASSQDSNQPQHF,TGTGCCAGCAGCCAGGACTCTAATCAGCCCCAGCATTTT
TRBV10-3,TRBJ1-1,13,TRBD1,NA,CANRGDTDTEAFF,TGTGCCAACAGGGGCGATACCGACACTGAAGCTTTCTTT
TRBV4-1,TRBJ1-1,14,TRBD1,NA,CASSQGQGSTEAFF,TGCGCCAGCAGCCAAGGACAGGGGAGCACTGAAGCTTTCTTT
TRBV28,TRBJ2-7,17,TRBD2,NA,CASSLFMGLADSYEQYF,TGTGCCAGCAGTTTATTCATGGGACTAGCGGACTCCTACGAGCAGTACTTC
TRBV6-4,TRBJ2-3,14,TRBD2,NA,CASSEGGTLDTQYF,TGTGCCAGCAGTGAGGGGGGGACTCTGGATACGCAGTATTTT
TRBV5-6,TRBJ1-5,13,NA,once,CASSFQQNQPQHF,TGTGCCAGCAGCTTTCAACAGAATCAGCCCCAGCATTTT
TRBV28,TRBJ2-7,13,NA,NA,CASSFGAAYEQYF,TGTGCCAGCAGTTTTGGGGCAGCCTACGAGCAGTACTTC
TRBV7-9,TRBJ2-7,15,TRBD2,few,CASSLTSGISYEQYF,TGTGCCAGCAGCTTAACTAGCGGGATCTCCTACGAGCAGTACTTC
TRBV30,TRBJ2-5,11,NA,NA,CASGSKETQYF,TGTGCCTCCGGGAGTAAGGAGACCCAGTACTTC
TRBV4-1,TRBJ2-1,15,TRBD2,NA,CASSPPGGRDNEQFF,TGCGCCAGCAGCCCCCCGGGCGGGAGAGACAATGAGCAGTTCTTC
TRBV7-9,TRBJ1-5,16,TRBD1,once,CASSIIQGSSNQPQHF,TGTGCCAGCAGCATCATACAGGGGTCTAGCAATCAGCCCCAGCATTTT
TRBV5-5,TRBJ1-5,15,NA,NA,CASSPRQGRDQPQHF,TGTGCCAGCAGCCCCCGCCAGGGGCGAGATCAGCCCCAGCATTTT
TRBV6-1,TRBJ2-1,16,TRBD2,NA,CASSDEWSGSWNEQFF,TGTGCCAGCAGTGACGAATGGAGCGGGAGTTGGAATGAGCAGTTCTTC
TRBV4-1,TRBJ2-3,16,TRBD2,NA,CASRTYLAGTTDTQYF,TGCGCCAGCCGGACTTATCTAGCGGGGACCACAGATACGCAGTATTTT
TRBV7-2,TRBJ2-1,14,NA,NA,CASSLGGSGNEQFF,TGTGCCAGCAGCTTGGGCGGTAGCGGCAATGAGCAGTTCTTC
TRBV5-4,TRBJ1-1,14,NA,NA,CASSLDQGSTEAFF,TGTGCCAGCAGCTTGGACCAGGGGAGCACTGAAGCTTTCTTT
TRBV6-5,TRBJ1-5,15,TRBD1,NA,CASSYGQAGNQPQHF,TGTGCCAGCAGTTACGGACAGGCGGGCAATCAGCCCCAGCATTTT
TRBV29-1,TRBJ2-2,13,NA,NA,CSVVPTNTGELFF,TGCAGCGTGGTGCCTACGAACACCGGGGAGCTGTTTTTT
TRBV4-1,TRBJ1-1,16,NA,NA,CASSQDRSSRNTEAFF,TGCGCCAGCAGCCAAGATCGGTCCTCAAGGAACACTGAAGCTTTCTTT
TRBV11-2,TRBJ2-1,18,TRBD2,NA,CASSLGLLAGASGNEQFF,TGTGCCAGCAGCTTAGGTCTACTAGCGGGAGCTTCTGGGAATGAGCAGTTCTTC
TRBV29-1,TRBJ2-2,15,TRBD1,NA,CSVVGTGENTGELFF,TGCAGCGTTGTAGGGACAGGGGAGAACACCGGGGAGCTGTTTTTT
TRBV28,TRBJ1-1,13,NA,once,CASSLSENTEAFF,TGTGCCAGCAGTTTATCAGAGAACACTGAAGCTTTCTTT
TRBV30,TRBJ1-1,11,NA,NA,CAWTDGAEAFF,TGTGCCTGGACCGACGGGGCTGAAGCTTTCTTT
TRBV4-1,TRBJ2-7,15,TRBD1,NA,CASSQGDRGTYEQYF,TGCGCCAGCAGCCAAGGGGACAGGGGGACCTACGAGCAGTACTTC
TRBV5-5,TRBJ2-7,15,NA,NA,CASSFGGFLSYEQYF,TGTGCCAGCAGCTTTGGAGGATTCCTCTCCTACGAGCAGTACTTC
TRBV28,TRBJ2-7,14,NA,NA,CASALGGAPDEQYF,TGTGCCAGCGCCCTGGGGGGGGCGCCCGACGAGCAGTACTTC
TRBV5-1,TRBJ2-3,14,TRBD2,NA,CASSRGSRTDTQYF,TGCGCCAGCAGCCGCGGGAGTCGCACAGATACGCAGTATTTT